The 31 T cell receptor beta chains reported below all come from one sample, sequenced in a study of blood T cell repertoires in COVID-19. The assay was immunoSEQ multiplex PCR, and TCRdb's table has in-frame clones only and misses some. The sample yields 200,000 to 300,000 clones, about 87% seen once. Source material: peripheral blood. All receptors come from a human donor in a cohort sampled during active COVID-19.

This chain joins TRBV29-1 and TRBJ2-1; 9 bases fit TRBD2. The germline V gene encodes CDR1 SQVTM and CDR2 ANQGSEA. CDR3 size: 16 residues. Losses at the gene ends were 6 bases for V and 8 bases for J; bases not matched to a gene: 17. The CDR3 loop is CSVEIVAGGPGDEQFF. Here the CDR3 DNA reads TGCAGCGTGGAAATCGTCGCGGGAGGGCCTGGGGATGAGCAGTTCTTC.

The chain links TRBV7-2 to TRBJ1-2; 7 positions match TRBD1. Trimming cost V 5 bases and J 1 base; bases outside gene matches: 7. The length of the CDR3 is 15 residues. The germline V gene has CDR1 SGHTA and CDR2 FQGNSA. The CDR3 loop is CASSQEGASNYGYTF. DNA for the CDR3: TGTGCCAGCAGCCAGGAGGGGGCTAGTAACTATGGCTACACCTTC.

The chain uses TRBV12-3 or TRBV12-4 and TRBJ1-2, with D possibly TRBD1 on 5 matching bases. This CDR3 spans 13 amino acids. Trimming took off 3 bases at V and 5 bases at J, with 10 bases between the two ends. The CDR3 is CASSFPGLYGYTF. As DNA, the CDR3 is TGTGCCAGCAGTTTCCCAGGGCTGTATGGCTACACCTTC.

This clone was seen more than once but under ten times. The chain carries TRBV6-1 and TRBJ2-2; no reliable D call. The CDR3 has 16 residues. Per the germline V gene, CDR1 is MNHNS and CDR2 is SASEGT. V was cut by 2 bases and J by 5 bases, with 15 bases left in between. In DNA form, the CDR3 reads TGTGCCAGCAGTGAAAGGAGCTCGGTAGTGACCGGGGAGCTGTTTTTT. Amino acid sequence: CASSERSSVVTGELFF.

The V call is TRBV28, the J call TRBJ2-4; 12 bases line up with TRBD2. Germline V gene lookup returns CDR1 MDHEN and CDR2 SYDVKM. J gave up 3 bases and V 0 bases, and 9 bases lay outside the gene matches. The CDR3 runs to 19 residues. The CDR3 nucleotides are TGTGCCAGCAGTTTATGGGCTAGCGGGGGGGACGGAAACAAAAACATTCAGTACTTC. This translates into CASSLWASGGDGNKNIQYF. Combining the CDR3 with reference TRBV28 and TRBJ2-4 gives the whole variable domain DVKVTQSSRYLVKRTGEKVFLECVQDMDHENMFWYRQDPGLGLRLIYFSYDVKMKEKGDIPEGYSVSREKKERFSLILESASTNQTSMYLCASSLWASGGDGNKNIQYFGAGTRLSVL.

The chain joins TRBV19 to TRBJ1-5; TRBD1 agrees at 9 bases. V was clipped by 4 bases and J by 0 bases; unmatched bases: 7. Germline V gene lookup returns CDR1 LNHDA and CDR2 SQIVND (reference sequence). CDR3 length: 17 amino acids. DNA of the CDR3: TGTGCCAGTAGTAGAGACAGGGGGTTTTATAGCAATCAGCCCCAGCATTTT. This sequence encodes CASSRDRGFYSNQPQHF.

The chain carries TRBV2 and TRBJ2-3, with D uncertain. This CDR3 has 14 residues. Trimming pared 8 bases from V and 2 bases from J, leaving 14 bases between. Germline loops: CDR1 SNHLY, CDR2 FYNNEI. The CDR3: CASAPKLYTDTQYF. DNA for the CDR3: TGTGCCAGCGCCCCTAAGTTATACACAGATACGCAGTATTTT. Supplemented by reference TRBV2 and TRBJ2-3, the full variable domain reads EPEVTQTPSHQVTQMGQEVILRCVPISNHLYFYWYRQILGQKVEFLVSFYNNEISEKSEIFDDQFSVERPDGSNFTLKIRSTKLEDSAMYFCASAPKLYTDTQYFGPGTRLTVL.

The V gene is TRBV7-2, the J gene TRBJ2-7; tentative D call: TRBD1 (6 bases). This CDR3 spans 15 amino acids. In germline, CDR1 is SGHTA, CDR2 FQGNSA. V lost 1 base, J lost 4 bases, and 14 bases lay in between. This CDR3 reads CASSLELGRGYEQYF. The CDR3 region has the DNA TGTGCCAGCAGCTTAGAATTGGGCAGGGGTTACGAGCAGTACTTC.

This chain connects TRBV12-3 or TRBV12-4 to TRBJ2-7, with a weak D call TRBD2 (7 bases). This CDR3 is 13 amino acids long. V lost 6 bases and J lost 6, with 15 bases in between. This chain's CDR3 is CASRYTGRGEQYF. For the CDR3, the DNA is TGTGCCAGCAGATATACAGGGAGGGGCGAGCAGTACTTC.

The chain carries TRBV7-2 and TRBJ1-6, with 7 nucleotides matching TRBD1. Trimming took 5 bases from V and 9 from J; bases not matched to a gene: 7. Germline values: CDR1 SGHTA, CDR2 FQGNSA. The CDR3 consists of 14 residues. CDR3 nucleotides: TGTGCCAGCAGCCTGACAGGGCCCTTTTCACCCCTCCACTTT. Protein sequence: CASSLTGPFSPLHF. Combining the CDR3 with reference TRBV7-2 and TRBJ1-6 gives the whole variable domain GAGVSQSPSNKVTEKGKDVELRCDPISGHTALYWYRQSLGQGLEFLIYFQGNSAPDKSGLPSDRFSAERTGGSVSTLTIQRTQQEDSAVYLCASSLTGPFSPLHFGNGTRLTVT.

The genes are TRBV7-9 and TRBJ2-6; TRBD1 matches 7 bases. Trimming cost V 5 bases and J 4 bases; bases outside gene matches: 5. Germline V gene data show CDR1 as SEHNR and CDR2 as FQNEAQ (reference sequence). This CDR3 is built from 15 residues. CDR3 protein: CASSRQGAGANVLTF. For the CDR3, the DNA is TGTGCCAGCAGCCGACAGGGAGCGGGGGCCAACGTCCTGACTTTC.

The gene calls are TRBV2 and TRBJ1-4, with 8 bases matching TRBD1. The CDR3 has 17 amino acids. CDR1 SNHLY and CDR2 FYNNEI come from the germline V gene. J gave up 4 bases and V 6 bases, and 13 bases lay outside the gene matches. The CDR3 nucleotides are TGTGCCAGCAGGGGACAGGCTCCTGGGAGGGGTAATGAAAAACTGTTTTTT. Its translation: CASRGQAPGRGNEKLFF.

The chain has TRBV18 and TRBJ1-4, with 9 bases matching TRBD1. Germline V gene lookup returns CDR1 KGHSH and CDR2 LQKENI. V lost 3 bases, J lost 3 bases, and 2 bases stayed unmatched. This CDR3 is built from 15 residues. This CDR3 is CASSPRTGANEKLFF. Here the CDR3 DNA reads TGTGCCAGCTCACCCCGGACAGGGGCTAATGAAAAACTGTTTTTT.

The chain carries TRBV6-6 and TRBJ2-7; perhaps TRBD1 as D (5 bases). This CDR3 contains 13 residues. V was shortened by 2 bases and J by 6 bases, with 11 bases between the two germline ends. Germline-derived CDR1 and CDR2 are MNHNY and SVGAGI (reference sequence). CDR3 region: CASSYGEGVEQYF. Here the CDR3 DNA reads TGTGCCAGCAGTTACGGAGAAGGGGTCGAGCAGTACTTC.

The genes are TRBV5-6 and TRBJ2-7; tentatively, D is TRBD2 (6 bases). The germline V gene has CDR1 SGHDT and CDR2 YYEEEE. V was cut by 4 bases and J by 3 bases, with 14 bases left in between. The CDR3 runs 14 residues. CDR3 DNA: TGTGCCAGCAGCCACCGGACTAATCTCTACGAGCAGTACTTC. This gives the protein CASSHRTNLYEQYF.

The chain joins TRBV7-2 to TRBJ1-2, with D perhaps TRBD1 (5 bases). The germline gives CDR1 SGHTA, CDR2 FQGNSA. The CDR3 has 12 amino acids. V was shortened by 5 bases and J by 5 bases, with 9 bases between the two germline ends. CDR3 DNA: TGTGCCAGCAGCCCGGGGGTTTATGGCTACACCTTC. This sequence encodes CASSPGVYGYTF.

The chain is built from TRBV12-3 or TRBV12-4 and TRBJ2-7; weak D call: TRBD1 (6 bases). Trimming removed 5 bases at V and 4 bases at J, with 12 bases between. The CDR3 sequence is 13 residues long. Here the CDR3 DNA reads TGTGCCAGCAGTCCCACCAGGGGTTACGAGCAGTACTTC. Its translation is CASSPTRGYEQYF.

V is TRBV4-1 and J is TRBJ2-7; 16 bases map to TRBD2. Unmatched junction bases numbered 0, after V lost 3 bases and J lost 4 bases. Germline CDR1 and CDR2: MGHRA and YSYEKL. The CDR3 extends over 15 amino acids. The CDR3 loop is CASSQGLAGGYEQYF. CDR3 sequence (DNA): TGCGCCAGCAGCCAGGGACTAGCGGGAGGGTACGAGCAGTACTTC.

The chain uses TRBV10-2 and TRBJ1-5, with 7 positions matching TRBD1. The V gene's germline CDR1 is WSHSY and CDR2 SAAADI. The CDR3 totals 15 residues. V was clipped by 0 bases and J by 1 base; unmatched bases: 0. The CDR3 region has the DNA TGCGCCAGCAGTGAGTCGGACAGGAGCAATCAGCCCCAGCATTTT. Protein: CASSESDRSNQPQHF.

This chain links TRBV6-5 with TRBJ2-5; 11 bases match TRBD2. The CDR3 is 15 residues long. Unmatched junction bases numbered 8, after V lost 7 bases and J lost 4 bases. Germline V gene data show CDR1 as MNHEY and CDR2 as SVGAGI. The CDR3 DNA sequence: TGTGCCAGCACCTCGATACTAGCGGGGGTAGAGACCCAGTACTTC. Translated: CASTSILAGVETQYF.

This chain connects TRBV10-3 to TRBJ2-1, with 7 positions matching TRBD2. After removal of 5 bases from V and 1 base from J, the junction contained 8 bases not matched to a gene. Germline CDR1 and CDR2: ENHRY and SYGVKD. The CDR3 is 16 amino acids. The CDR3 loop reads CAISSTSPISYNEQFF. The CDR3 coding sequence is TGTGCCATCAGTTCGACTAGCCCCATTTCCTACAATGAGCAGTTCTTC.

This chain joins TRBV7-2 and TRBJ2-7; D possibly corresponds to TRBD2 (6 bases). Per germline, CDR1 SGHTA and CDR2 FQGNSA. This CDR3 contains 14 residues. V was cut by 5 bases and J by 3 bases, with 14 bases left in between. The CDR3, as DNA: TGTGCCAGCAGCGAAGCCTCGGGACTCTACGAGCAGTACTTC. It codes for CASSEASGLYEQYF.

The genes are TRBV7-8 and TRBJ1-5; the match to TRBD1 covers 8 bases. This CDR3 comprises 15 residues. Germline V gene sequence: CDR1 SGHVS, CDR2 FQNEAQ. Losses at the gene ends were 5 bases for V and 5 bases for J; bases not matched to a gene: 8. The CDR3: CASSPQGALDQPQHF. The CDR3 nucleotides are TGTGCCAGCAGCCCCCAGGGGGCGCTTGATCAGCCCCAGCATTTT.

This chain uses TRBV6-2 or TRBV6-3 with TRBJ2-1, with a weak D call TRBD1 (5 bases). V lost 5 bases, J lost 5 bases, and 19 bases lay in between. Germline CDR1 MNHEY, CDR2 SVGEGT. CDR3 size: 16 residues. The CDR3 coding sequence is TGTGCCAGCAGTCAATCAGGGCTAGGTACACACAATGAGCAGTTCTTC. It specifies CASSQSGLGTHNEQFF.

The J gene is TRBJ1-1, the V gene TRBV5-1; 9 nucleotides agree with TRBD1. CDR1 is SGHRS, CDR2 YFSETQ, per germline. Trimming removed 5 bases from V and 4 bases from J; junction bases left unmatched: 12. The CDR3 loop spans 16 amino acids. CDR3 DNA sequence: TGCGCCAGCAGTCGCGGGACAGGGACTATTTTCACTGAAGCTTTCTTT. It yields the protein CASSRGTGTIFTEAFF.

Regarding this clone: Sequence at one end of the junction differs from germline and may be a read error. The chain links TRBV5-1 to TRBJ2-5; 7 bases are a match to TRBD1. The germline gives CDR1 SGHRS, CDR2 YFSETQ. The CDR3 runs 14 residues. In DNA form, the CDR3 reads TGCGCCAGCAGCCATGGGACAGCCCAAAAGACCCAGTACTTC. Translating gives CASSHGTAQKTQYF.

J is TRBJ1-4 and V is TRBV4-2; 9 bases are shared with TRBD1. The ends lost 2 bases at V and 0 bases at J; junction bases unmatched: 10. CDR1 is LGHNA and CDR2 is YNFKEQ in the germline V gene. This CDR3 contains 19 residues. The CDR3 sequence: CASSQSDRGRYATNEKLFF. The CDR3 DNA sequence: TGTGCCAGCAGCCAATCGGACAGGGGCCGGTACGCAACTAATGAAAAACTGTTTTTT.

This chain uses TRBV18 with TRBJ2-2; D ambiguous. Germline-derived CDR1 and CDR2 are KGHSH and LQKENI. The CDR3 is made up of 15 amino acids. Trimming removed 2 bases from V and 2 bases from J, with 9 bases in between. The CDR3 DNA follows: TGTGCCAGCTCACCAAACCAGGCCAACACCGGGGAGCTGTTTTTT. Translating it yields CASSPNQANTGELFF.

This clone was observed at least ten times. Other DNA sequences in the sample encode the same CDR3. The chain couples TRBV5-5 to TRBJ1-1; D perhaps matches TRBD1 (6 bases). Germline CDR1 is SGHKS and CDR2 is YYEKEE (reference sequence). The CDR3 runs 12 residues. Trimming removed 4 bases at V and 7 bases at J, with 11 bases between. The CDR3 DNA reads as TGTGCCAGCAGCAAGACAGGTTTTGAAGCTTTCTTT. This translates into CASSKTGFEAFF.

This clone has only one observation. The gene calls are TRBV4-3 and TRBJ2-3; maybe TRBD2 (6 bases). V lost 3 bases and J lost 1, with 20 bases in between. The germline gives CDR1 LGHNA, CDR2 YSLEER. This CDR3 has 18 amino acids. This CDR3 is CASSHSIGGPGGTDTQYF. The CDR3 region has the DNA TGCGCCAGCAGCCACTCCATCGGGGGTCCGGGGGGCACAGATACGCAGTATTTT.

V usage is TRBV18 and J usage is TRBJ2-7; D unclear. The CDR3 loop spans 13 amino acids. Germline CDR1 KGHSH, CDR2 LQKENI. Trimming removed 6 bases at V and 0 bases at J, with 9 bases between. For the CDR3, the DNA is TGTGCCAGCTCCTTTCGGAGCTCCTACGAGCAGTACTTC. Translated: CASSFRSSYEQYF.